The clone carrying this TCR beta chain has a handful of counts. The data stem from a study of T cell changes during pregnancy in multiple sclerosis. The protocol was immunoSEQ multiplex PCR, while the TCRdb copy is restricted to in-frame clones and leaves out a portion. The table has over 30,000 clones, about 88% seen once. The clonotype originates from a female donor with multiple sclerosis, enrolled in a pregnancy study. Specimen: CD4+ T cells from peripheral blood mononuclear cells, collected before pregnancy.

CDR3 region: CAWIPGTGDTEAFF. CDR3 nucleotide sequence: TGTGCCTGGATTCCCGGGACAGGGGACACTGAAGCTTTCTTT. The chain joins TRBV30 to TRBJ1-1; TRBD1 aligns across 10 bases. Germline values: CDR1 GTSNPN, CDR2 SVGIG (reference sequence). J was trimmed by 3 bases and V by 4 bases; bases with no gene match: 5. The CDR3 is 14 residues long.